The sequence of this T cell receptor beta chain was determined in a study of blood T cell repertoires in COVID-19. Study context: Samples representing acute and convalescent COVID-19 were sourced from the United States, Italy and Spain. T cells, B-cell-depleted T cells, or PBMCs supplied cDNA or gDNA.

This CDR3 spans 13 amino acids. The trim removed 5 bases at V and 4 bases at J, leaving 3 bases unmatched. The germline CDR1 and CDR2 sequences are SGHAT and FQNNGV. Original methodology: Amplifying reference gene primers gave estimates of nucleated cell counts. Assay used: immunoSEQ multiplex PCR; TCRdb lists only in-frame clones, some missing. Clone size and the V and J calls come from that table; the DNA yielded D and trimming. The profile shows roughly 37,000 clones, around 80% of them singletons. Details on this clone: The same CDR3 arises from other DNA sequences in this sample as well.

The sequenced sample consisted of peripheral blood. This rearrangement joins TRBV11-2 to TRBJ2-5; 8 positions agree with TRBD2. The origin of this receptor is a man aged 55 to 70 with acute or convalescent COVID-19. DNA of the CDR3: TGTGCCAGCAGCCGGGGGGGGAGAGAGACCCAGTACTTC. As protein: CASSRGGRETQYF.